These 24 T cell receptor beta chains were sequenced from one sample in a study of cytomegalovirus exposure and HLA in healthy donors. PCR employed 60 Vbeta and 13 Jbeta primers. Some clones are missing from TCRdb's copy, which holds only in-frame ones; the method was immunoSEQ multiplex PCR. The sample has about 120,000 clones; 60% to 85% are singletons. The sample taken for sequencing was PBMCs. The receptors come from a man aged 45-65 years in good health and CMV-seropositive.

The V call is TRBV19, the J call TRBJ2-7, with TRBD1 identical over 8 bases. V lost 3 bases to trimming and J lost 2 bases; unmatched junction nucleotides: 3. CDR1 is LNHDA, CDR2 SQIVND, per germline (reference sequence). The CDR3 has 14 residues. CDR3 sequence (DNA): TGTGCCAGTAGTATCGACAGGGGCGCCTACGAGCAGTACTTC. Protein product: CASSIDRGAYEQYF.

This clone was seen a handful of times. The V and J genes are TRBV19 and TRBJ1-4, with D possibly being TRBD1 (5 bases). Germline CDR1 and CDR2: LNHDA and SQIVND (reference sequence). The V gene lost 6 bases and the J gene lost 8 bases, with 19 bases spanning the gap. The length of the CDR3 is 15 residues. CDR3 region: CASSPGVQVGEKLFF. The CDR3 nucleotides are TGTGCCAGTAGCCCGGGGGTACAGGTCGGGGAAAAACTGTTTTTT.

This chain links TRBV4-2 with TRBJ2-7; 8 bases match TRBD2. V lost 2 bases to trimming and J lost 3 bases; unmatched junction nucleotides: 0. The V gene's germline CDR1 is LGHNA and CDR2 YNFKEQ. CDR3 size: 13 residues. The CDR3 coding sequence is TGTGCCAGCAGCCAACTAGCGGGCTACGAGCAGTACTTC. Residues: CASSQLAGYEQYF.

The gene calls are TRBV9 and TRBJ2-3; 8 bases are a match to TRBD2. Trimming cost V 5 bases and J 3 bases; bases outside gene matches: 11. CDR3 length: 16 amino acids. Germline V CDR1 and CDR2: SGDLS, YYNGEE. CDR3 protein: CASSRIAAGGTDTQYF. CDR3 DNA: TGTGCCAGCAGTCGTATCGCGGCGGGAGGTACAGATACGCAGTATTTT. The full variable domain, in which reference TRBV9 and TRBJ2-3 provide the parts outside the CDR3, is DSGVTQTPKHLITATGQRVTLRCSPRSGDLSVYWYQQSLDQGLQFLIQYYNGEERAKGNILERFSAQQFPDLHSELNLSSLELGDSALYFCASSRIAAGGTDTQYFGPGTRLTVL.

The chain uses TRBV28 and TRBJ2-7, with 8 bases lining up with TRBD1. Germline V gene data show CDR1 as MDHEN and CDR2 as SYDVKM. V gave up 6 bases and J gave up 5 bases; unmatched junction bases: 6. This CDR3 is built from 13 residues. CDR3 amino acids: CASRMDRAHEQYF. In DNA form, the CDR3 reads TGTGCCAGCAGGATGGACAGGGCCCACGAGCAGTACTTC.

This clone occurred once. This chain uses TRBV9 with TRBJ2-3, with D possibly being TRBD2 (5 bases). V was pared by 0 bases and J by 2 bases, with 10 bases between. Per the germline V gene, CDR1 is SGDLS and CDR2 is YYNGEE. The CDR3 runs to 15 residues. This chain's CDR3 is CASSVERGNTDTQYF. Here the CDR3 DNA reads TGTGCCAGCAGCGTAGAACGGGGAAACACAGATACGCAGTATTTT.

This chain connects TRBV6-5 to TRBJ1-2, with D possibly TRBD1 on 6 matching bases. The CDR3 extends over 14 amino acids. Trimming stripped 3 bases from V and 6 bases from J, with 14 bases between. The germline CDR1 and CDR2 sequences are MNHEY and SVGAGI. The CDR3 loop is CASSYGSRGNGYTF. CDR3 DNA: TGTGCCAGCAGTTATGGGAGCAGGGGAAATGGCTACACCTTC.

The CDR3 DNA sequence: TGTGCCAGCAGCTTGTCCGGCCAGGGCTTTGGCTATGAGCAGTTCTTC. This encodes CASSLSGQGFGYEQFF. V usage is TRBV5-8 and J usage is TRBJ2-1, with D tentatively TRBD1 (5 bases). The CDR3 has 16 residues. V lost 1 base and J lost 8, with 19 bases in between. Germline V CDR1 and CDR2: SGHTS, YDEGEE.

The genes are TRBV4-3 and TRBJ2-7; TRBD2 agrees at 7 bases. The CDR3 length is 14 residues. Germline V lookup: CDR1 LGHNA, CDR2 YSLEER. V lost 1 base to trimming and J lost 2 bases; unmatched junction nucleotides: 2. CDR3 bases: TGCGCCAGCAGCCAAGCCGGGGGGACCTACGAGCAGTACTTC. This codes for CASSQAGGTYEQYF.

The sample holds one count of this clone. The chain is built from TRBV30 and TRBJ1-1; D perhaps matches TRBD1 (5 bases). Germline loops: CDR1 GTSNPN, CDR2 SVGIG (reference sequence). V was shortened by 0 bases and J by 0 bases, with 11 bases between the two germline ends. The CDR3 runs 15 residues. CDR3 region: CAWSVRGGVNTEAFF. Written as DNA, the CDR3 is TGTGCCTGGAGTGTACGAGGAGGGGTGAACACTGAAGCTTTCTTT.

This chain uses TRBV10-3 with TRBJ1-1, with TRBD1 identical over 9 bases. The CDR3 sequence is 13 residues long. Germline V lookup: CDR1 ENHRY, CDR2 SYGVKD. The ends lost 6 bases at V and 3 bases at J; junction bases unmatched: 2. The CDR3 loop reads CAISWTGDTEAFF. The CDR3 DNA reads TGTGCCATCAGCTGGACAGGGGACACTGAAGCTTTCTTT.

The genes are TRBV5-4 and TRBJ2-3; D is uncertain. V was shortened by 3 bases and J by 2 bases, with 4 bases between the two germline ends. Germline-derived CDR1 and CDR2 are SGHNT and YYREEE (reference sequence). The CDR3 sequence is 12 residues long. The CDR3 nucleotides read TGTGCCAGCAGCTATTACACAGATACGCAGTATTTT. This sequence encodes CASSYYTDTQYF. Looking up the rest from reference TRBV5-4 and TRBJ2-3 gives the full variable domain: ETGVTQSPTHLIKTRGQQVTLRCSSQSGHNTVSWYQQALGQGPQFIFQYYREEENGRGNFPPRFSGLQFPNYSSELNVNALELDDSALYLCASSYYTDTQYFGPGTRLTVL.

In the case of this clone: Other DNA sequences within the sample encode an identical CDR3. The rearrangement links TRBV4-2 to TRBJ1-2; TRBD1 matches 7 bases. The CDR3 runs to 14 residues. Germline loops: CDR1 LGHNA, CDR2 YNFKEQ. V gave up 0 bases and J gave up 5 bases; unmatched junction bases: 3. The CDR3 reads CASSQDQGGYGYTF. The CDR3 bases are TGTGCCAGCAGCCAAGATCAGGGGGGATATGGCTACACCTTC.

The chain recombines TRBV4-3 with TRBJ1-5, with a tentative D call TRBD1 (6 bases). CDR1 is LGHNA and CDR2 is YSLEER in the germline V gene. Between the trimmed V and J ends, which lost 0 bases and 6 bases, there was a span of 12 bases. This CDR3 is built from 15 residues. In DNA, the CDR3 is TGCGCCAGCAGCCAAGATATGGGGGCGTTTCAGCCCCAGCATTTT. It translates to CASSQDMGAFQPQHF.

Comment on this clone: Relative to the germline gene, one junction end is altered; a read error may explain this. The chain joins TRBV6-6 to TRBJ2-2; 8 nucleotides line up with TRBD1. Per the germline V gene, CDR1 is MNHNY and CDR2 is SVGAGI (reference sequence). CDR3 length: 16 residues. CDR3 loop: CASTPNRGSNTGGLFF. In DNA form, the CDR3 reads TGTGCCAGCACCCCGAACAGGGGGTCGAACACCGGGGGGCTGTTTTTT.

CDR3 DNA sequence: TGCAGCGTCCTCACGGTCAGGGCGAACACTGAAGCTTTCTTT. It is translated as CSVLTVRANTEAFF. V is TRBV29-1 and J is TRBJ1-1; weak D call: TRBD1 (5 bases). Per the germline V gene, CDR1 is SQVTM and CDR2 is ANQGSEA. The CDR3 loop spans 14 amino acids. V gave up 6 bases and J gave up 1 base, with 15 bases separating them.

Concerning this clone: Other nucleotide sequences in the sample specify the same CDR3. The V gene is TRBV27, the J gene TRBJ1-5, with 9 bases matching TRBD1. The germline gives CDR1 MNHEY, CDR2 SMNVEV (reference sequence). CDR3 length: 14 residues. J was trimmed by 7 bases and V by 5 bases; bases with no gene match: 6. CDR3 in amino acids: CASSGQGIGQPQHF. In DNA form, the CDR3 reads TGTGCCAGCAGTGGACAGGGGATTGGGCAGCCCCAGCATTTT.

The chain carries TRBV2 and TRBJ1-6; 9 bases agree with TRBD1. Germline loops: CDR1 SNHLY, CDR2 FYNNEI. Unmatched junction bases numbered 10, after V lost 6 bases and J lost 7 bases. The CDR3 runs to 16 residues. CDR3 region: CASRIGPGQGNSPLHF. CDR3 DNA: TGTGCCAGCAGGATAGGACCGGGACAGGGCAATTCACCCCTCCACTTT.

The genes are TRBV10-2 and TRBJ2-7; D is perhaps TRBD2 (5 bases). CDR1 and CDR2 (germline): WSHSY, SAAADI. V was shortened by 3 bases and J by 0 bases, with 9 bases between the two germline ends. This CDR3 region has 14 residues. The CDR3 coding sequence is TGCGCCAGCAGTGACAGCGGCCGCTCCTACGAGCAGTACTTC. This codes for CASSDSGRSYEQYF.

The V and J genes are TRBV30 and TRBJ1-1; the D is unclear. Germline CDR1 GTSNPN, CDR2 SVGIG (reference sequence). The CDR3 is made up of 12 amino acids. Trimming removed 3 bases from V and 4 bases from J, with 9 bases in between. In DNA form, the CDR3 reads TGTGCCTGGAGCGCCGGTTCCACTGAAGCTTTCTTT. As protein: CAWSAGSTEAFF.

The CDR3 loop reads CASSAGTGSGTDTQYF. CDR3 nucleotides: TGTGCCAGTAGTGCTGGGACAGGGTCTGGCACAGATACGCAGTATTTT. The chain joins TRBV19 to TRBJ2-3; TRBD1 agrees at 9 bases. V was pared by 5 bases and J by 1 base, with 7 bases of the junction left unmatched. Germline CDR1 reads LNHDA; CDR2 reads SQIVND (reference sequence). The CDR3 consists of 16 residues.

V usage is TRBV6-5 and J usage is TRBJ1-6, with 8 nucleotides matching TRBD1. With V trimmed by 5 bases and J by 3 bases, 3 bases remained unmatched. The CDR3 length is 15 residues. Looked up from germline, CDR1 is MNHEY and CDR2 is SVGAGI. In DNA, the CDR3 is TGTGCCAGCAGTGGGGACAGGATCTATAATTCACCCCTCCACTTT. Protein product: CASSGDRIYNSPLHF.

This rearrangement joins TRBV6-5 to TRBJ2-5; 9 bases fit TRBD2. CDR3 length equals 16 residues. J lost 5 bases, V lost 2 bases, and 9 bases had no gene match. Germline lookup yields CDR1 MNHEY and CDR2 SVGAGI. Here the CDR3 reads CASSYQAGLASETQYF. The CDR3 DNA follows: TGTGCCAGCAGTTACCAGGCGGGACTAGCTAGTGAGACCCAGTACTTC.

The rearrangement uses TRBV6-1 and TRBJ1-1; D is ambiguous. Germline-derived CDR1 and CDR2 are MNHNS and SASEGT. The CDR3 runs 12 residues. V lost 2 bases, J lost 7 bases, and 8 bases lay in between. This CDR3 is CASSERGLEAFF. As DNA, the CDR3 is TGTGCCAGCAGTGAACGCGGACTTGAAGCTTTCTTT.